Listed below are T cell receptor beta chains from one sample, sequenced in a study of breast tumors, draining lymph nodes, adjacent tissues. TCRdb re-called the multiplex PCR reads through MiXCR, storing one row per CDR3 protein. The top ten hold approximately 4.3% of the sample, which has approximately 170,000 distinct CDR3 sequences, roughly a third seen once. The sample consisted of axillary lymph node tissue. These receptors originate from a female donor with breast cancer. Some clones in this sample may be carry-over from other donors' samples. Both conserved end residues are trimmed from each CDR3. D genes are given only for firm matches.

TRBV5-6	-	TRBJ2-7	ASSRPRQETPYEQY
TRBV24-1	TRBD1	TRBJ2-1	ATSDAGQGNEQF
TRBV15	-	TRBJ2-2	ATETEINTGELF
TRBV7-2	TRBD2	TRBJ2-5	ASKASGRAGETQY
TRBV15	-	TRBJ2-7	ATSRDRTPLGEQY
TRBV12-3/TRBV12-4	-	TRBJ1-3	ASRERGVAGNTIY
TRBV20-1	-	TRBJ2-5	SAHEWFEVPY
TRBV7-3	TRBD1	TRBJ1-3	ASSPGTGGLYGYTIY
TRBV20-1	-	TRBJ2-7	SASRYQSPSEQY
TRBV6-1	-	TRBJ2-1	ASSASWSGNEQF
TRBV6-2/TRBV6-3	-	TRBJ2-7	ASSWYDRSSYEQY
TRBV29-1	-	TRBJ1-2	SVEDDRFSYGYT
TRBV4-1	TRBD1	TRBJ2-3	ASSHYIRGRPADTQY
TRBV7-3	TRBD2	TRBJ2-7	ASSLAGRIEKY
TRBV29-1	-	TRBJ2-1	SVEPEGRQF
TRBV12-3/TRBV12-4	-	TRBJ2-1	ASSFRGAAYNEQS
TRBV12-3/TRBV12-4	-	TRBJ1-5	ASSTLSNQPQH
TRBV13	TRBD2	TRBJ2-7	ASSLEARSGGGYEQY
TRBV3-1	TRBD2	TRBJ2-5	ASHTGGMGETQY
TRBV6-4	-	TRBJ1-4	ASSDPVQANEKLF
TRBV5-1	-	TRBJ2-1	ASGQALASSYNEQF
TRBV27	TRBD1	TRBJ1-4	ASSFGTGEKLF
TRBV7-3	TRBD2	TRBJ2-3	ASSPYTGLAGGPADTQY
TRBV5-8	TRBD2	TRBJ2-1	ASSSRISGRANEQF